This T cell receptor (beta chain) was found in a study of T cell changes during pregnancy in multiple sclerosis. Assay used: immunoSEQ multiplex PCR; TCRdb lists only in-frame clones, some missing. The repertoire holds some 44,000 clones, with about 88% as singletons. V dropped 4 bases and J dropped 0; count of bases not matched to a gene: 9. The V gene's germline CDR1 is MNHNS and CDR2 SASEGT. This CDR3 region has 17 residues. The gene calls are TRBV6-1 and TRBJ1-1; 9 bases fit TRBD1. This sequence originates from a female donor with multiple sclerosis, enrolled in a pregnancy study. The starting material was CD4+ T cells from peripheral blood mononuclear cells, obtained in the second trimester of pregnancy. The CDR3 here is CASSATGGSVMNTEAFF. The DNA for the CDR3 is TGTGCCAGCAGTGCTACAGGGGGCTCGGTTATGAACACTGAAGCTTTCTTT.